This T cell receptor (beta chain) was identified during a study of blood T cell repertoires in COVID-19. Overall study context: Donors in the United States, Italy and Spain gave samples during acute or convalescent COVID-19. The analysed material was cDNA or gDNA that came from T cells, B-cell-depleted T cells, or PBMCs.

CDR1 and CDR2 from the germline V gene are KGHDR and SFDVKD. CDR3 length equals 15 residues. V gave up 2 bases and J gave up 1 base, with 10 bases separating them. Per the study methods: Amplification of reference gene primers provided the estimated nucleated cell counts. Profiled with immunoSEQ multiplex PCR; TCRdb holds only in-frame clones, not every one. V and J calls and clone size are as listed in that table; D and trimming were resolved from the DNA. Of around 250,000 clones detected, about 88% appear once; the ten largest clones hold more than 6.5%. The material sequenced was peripheral blood. This TCR was sampled from a woman in her seventies with active or convalescent COVID-19. The rearrangement uses TRBV24-1 and TRBJ2-5; D is ambiguous. The chain's CDR3 is CATSDSGSSQETQYF. CDR3 nucleotide sequence: TGTGCCACCAGTGATTCAGGCAGCAGCCAAGAGACCCAGTACTTC.